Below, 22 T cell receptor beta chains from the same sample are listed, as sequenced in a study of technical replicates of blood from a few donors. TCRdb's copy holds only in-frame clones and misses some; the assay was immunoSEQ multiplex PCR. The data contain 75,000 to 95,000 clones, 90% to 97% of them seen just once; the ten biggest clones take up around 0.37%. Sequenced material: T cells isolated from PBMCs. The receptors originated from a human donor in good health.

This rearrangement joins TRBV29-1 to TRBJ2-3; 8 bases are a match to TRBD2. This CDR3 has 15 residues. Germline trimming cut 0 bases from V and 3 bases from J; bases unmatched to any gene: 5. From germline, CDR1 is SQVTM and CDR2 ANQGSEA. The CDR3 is CSVEDRGGQTDTQYF. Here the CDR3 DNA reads TGCAGCGTTGAAGATCGCGGGGGGCAGACAGATACGCAGTATTTT.

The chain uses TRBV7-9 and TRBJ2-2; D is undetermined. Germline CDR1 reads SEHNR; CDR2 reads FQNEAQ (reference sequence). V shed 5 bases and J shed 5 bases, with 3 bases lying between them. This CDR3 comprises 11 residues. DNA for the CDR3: TGTGCCAGCAGCCCTACCGGGGAGCTGTTTTTT. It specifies CASSPTGELFF. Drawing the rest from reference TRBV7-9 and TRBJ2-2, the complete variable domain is DTGVSQNPRHKITKRGQNVTFRCDPISEHNRLYWYRQTLGQGPEFLTYFQNEAQLEKSRLLSDRFSAERPKGSFSTLEIQRTEQGDSAMYLCASSPTGELFFGEGSRLTVL.

CDR3 bases: TGTGCCAGCAGCTCCCCTTGGGGGCGGCCTGAAGCTTTCTTT. It encodes CASSSPWGRPEAFF. The chain joins TRBV11-3 to TRBJ1-1; tentatively, D is TRBD1 (6 bases). The CDR3 has 14 residues. Germline values: CDR1 SGHNT, CDR2 YENEEA. Trimming shortened V by 4 bases and J by 6 bases, and 15 bases separated the two germline ends.

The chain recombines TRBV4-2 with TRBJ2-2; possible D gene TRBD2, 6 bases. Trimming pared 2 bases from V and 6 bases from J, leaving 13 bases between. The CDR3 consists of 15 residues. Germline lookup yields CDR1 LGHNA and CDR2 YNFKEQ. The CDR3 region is CASSQIGSNPGELFF. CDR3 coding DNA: TGTGCCAGCAGCCAAATCGGGAGCAACCCCGGGGAGCTGTTTTTT.

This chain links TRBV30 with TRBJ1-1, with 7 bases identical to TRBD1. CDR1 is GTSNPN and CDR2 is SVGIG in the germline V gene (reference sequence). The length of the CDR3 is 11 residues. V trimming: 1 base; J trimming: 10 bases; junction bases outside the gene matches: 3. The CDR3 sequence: CAWSEGQSAFF. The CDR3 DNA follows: TGTGCCTGGAGTGAGGGACAGTCAGCTTTCTTT.

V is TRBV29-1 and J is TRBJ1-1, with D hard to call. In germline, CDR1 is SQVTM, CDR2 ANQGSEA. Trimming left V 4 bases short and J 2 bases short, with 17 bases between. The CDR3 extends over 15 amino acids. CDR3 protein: CSVGARLSTNTEAFF. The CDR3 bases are TGCAGCGTTGGGGCCAGACTAAGCACTAACACTGAAGCTTTCTTT.

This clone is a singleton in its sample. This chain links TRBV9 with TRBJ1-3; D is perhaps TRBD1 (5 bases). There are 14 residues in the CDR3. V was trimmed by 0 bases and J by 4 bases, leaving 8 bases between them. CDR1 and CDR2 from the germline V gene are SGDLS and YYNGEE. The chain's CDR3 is CASSVARGGNTIYF. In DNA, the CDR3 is TGTGCCAGCAGCGTAGCTAGGGGCGGAAACACCATATATTTT.

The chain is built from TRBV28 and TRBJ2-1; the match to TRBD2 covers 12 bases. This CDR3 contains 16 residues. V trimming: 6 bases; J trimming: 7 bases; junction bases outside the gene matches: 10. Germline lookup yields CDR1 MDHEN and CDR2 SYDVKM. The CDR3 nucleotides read TGTGCCAGCAGCCTGACACTAGCGGGAGGTTTTAATGAGCAGTTCTTC. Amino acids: CASSLTLAGGFNEQFF. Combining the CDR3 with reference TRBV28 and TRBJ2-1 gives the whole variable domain DVKVTQSSRYLVKRTGEKVFLECVQDMDHENMFWYRQDPGLGLRLIYFSYDVKMKEKGDIPEGYSVSREKKERFSLILESASTNQTSMYLCASSLTLAGGFNEQFFGPGTRLTVL.

The CDR3 spells CASKRQGGPYEQYF. In nucleotides, the CDR3 is TGTGCCAGCAAGAGGCAGGGAGGGCCCTACGAGCAGTACTTC. The chain carries TRBV2 and TRBJ2-7; 7 bases line up with TRBD2. V was pared by 7 bases and J by 2 bases, with 8 bases of the junction left unmatched. This CDR3 is built from 14 residues. Germline loops: CDR1 SNHLY, CDR2 FYNNEI.

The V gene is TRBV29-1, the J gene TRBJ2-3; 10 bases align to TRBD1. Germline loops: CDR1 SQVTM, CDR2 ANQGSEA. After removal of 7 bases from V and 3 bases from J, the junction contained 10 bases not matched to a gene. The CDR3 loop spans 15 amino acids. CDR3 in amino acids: CSAEGQGQGTDTQYF. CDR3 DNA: TGCAGCGCCGAGGGGCAGGGACAGGGGACAGATACGCAGTATTTT.

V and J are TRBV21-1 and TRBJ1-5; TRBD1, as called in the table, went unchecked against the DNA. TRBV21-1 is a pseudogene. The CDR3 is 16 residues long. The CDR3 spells CASSKAWSGNVQPQHF. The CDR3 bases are TGTGCCAGCAGCAAGGCATGGTCAGGGAATGTACAGCCCCAGCATTTT.

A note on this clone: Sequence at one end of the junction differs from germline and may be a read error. The CDR3 DNA sequence: TGCAGCGCGACAGGGGGAACAGATGCGCAGTATTTT. Translating gives CSATGGTDAQYF. The chain couples TRBV29-1 to TRBJ2-3; 9 bases fit TRBD1. Germline lookup yields CDR1 SQVTM and CDR2 ANQGSEA. This CDR3 comprises 12 residues.

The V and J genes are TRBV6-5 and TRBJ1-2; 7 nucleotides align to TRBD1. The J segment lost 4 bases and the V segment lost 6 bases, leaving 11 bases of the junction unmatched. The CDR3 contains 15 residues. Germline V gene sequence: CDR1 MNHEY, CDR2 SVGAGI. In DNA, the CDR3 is TGTGCCAGCAGAGAGGGGACAGCGGAATTCTATGGCTACACCTTC. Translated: CASREGTAEFYGYTF.

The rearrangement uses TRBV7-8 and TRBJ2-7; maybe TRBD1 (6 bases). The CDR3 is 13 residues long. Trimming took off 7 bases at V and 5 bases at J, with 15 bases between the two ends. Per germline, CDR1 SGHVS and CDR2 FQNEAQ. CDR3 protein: CASTDRSTHEQYF. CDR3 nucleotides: TGTGCCAGCACCGACAGGTCTACACACGAGCAGTACTTC.

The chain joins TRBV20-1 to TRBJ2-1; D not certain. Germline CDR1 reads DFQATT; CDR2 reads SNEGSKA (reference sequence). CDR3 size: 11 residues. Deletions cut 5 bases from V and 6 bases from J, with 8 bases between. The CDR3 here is CSAGPVNEQFF. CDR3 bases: TGCAGTGCTGGTCCGGTCAATGAGCAGTTCTTC.

The CDR3 loop reads CATSGRGLRAKNIQYF. In nucleotides, the CDR3 is TGTGCCACAAGCGGGAGAGGGTTACGGGCCAAAAACATTCAGTACTTC. This chain links TRBV19 with TRBJ2-4; 8 positions agree with TRBD2. Germline loops: CDR1 LNHDA, CDR2 SQIVND (reference sequence). This CDR3 is built from 16 residues. J lost 1 base, V lost 10 bases, and 12 bases had no gene match.

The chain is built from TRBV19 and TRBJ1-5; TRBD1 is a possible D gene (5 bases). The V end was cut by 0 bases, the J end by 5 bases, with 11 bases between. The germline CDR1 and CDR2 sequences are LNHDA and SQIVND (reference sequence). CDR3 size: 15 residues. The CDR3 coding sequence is TGTGCCAGTAGTATAGATGGGGCCAACGATCAGCCCCAGCATTTT. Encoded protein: CASSIDGANDQPQHF.

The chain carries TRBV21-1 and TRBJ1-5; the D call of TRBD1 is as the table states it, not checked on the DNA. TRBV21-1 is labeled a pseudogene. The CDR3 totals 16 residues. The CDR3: CASSRIQGASNQPQHF. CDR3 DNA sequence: TGTGCCAGCAGCAGAATACAGGGGGCGAGCAATCAGCCCCAGCATTTT.

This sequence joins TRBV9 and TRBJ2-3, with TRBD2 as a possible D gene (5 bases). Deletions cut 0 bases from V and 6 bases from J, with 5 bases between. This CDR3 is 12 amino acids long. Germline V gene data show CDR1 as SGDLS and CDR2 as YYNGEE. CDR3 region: CASSVGRDTQYF. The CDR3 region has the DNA TGTGCCAGCAGCGTAGGGAGGGATACGCAGTATTTT.

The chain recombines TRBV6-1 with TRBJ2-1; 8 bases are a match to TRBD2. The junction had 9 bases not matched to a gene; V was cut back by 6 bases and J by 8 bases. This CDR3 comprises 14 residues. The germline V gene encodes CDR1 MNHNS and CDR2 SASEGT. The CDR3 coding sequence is TGTGCCAGCAGCTCCTCCGGGACTAGACATGAGCAGTTCTTC. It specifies CASSSSGTRHEQFF.

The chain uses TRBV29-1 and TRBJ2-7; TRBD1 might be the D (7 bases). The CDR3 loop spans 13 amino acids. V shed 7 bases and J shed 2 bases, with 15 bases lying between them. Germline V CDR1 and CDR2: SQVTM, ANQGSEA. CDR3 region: CSGVGGQTYEQYF. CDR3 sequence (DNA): TGCAGCGGGGTGGGGGGACAGACCTACGAGCAGTACTTC.

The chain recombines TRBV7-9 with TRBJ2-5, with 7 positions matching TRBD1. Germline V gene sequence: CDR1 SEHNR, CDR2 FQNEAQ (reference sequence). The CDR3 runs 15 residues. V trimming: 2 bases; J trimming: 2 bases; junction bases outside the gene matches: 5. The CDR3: CASSLRDRIQETQYF. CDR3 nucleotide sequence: TGTGCCAGCAGCTTAAGGGACAGAATACAAGAGACCCAGTACTTC.